Given below is one T cell receptor (beta chain) in context. Its specificity is unknown. The entry originates in a study of cytomegalovirus exposure and HLA in healthy donors. Losses at the gene ends were 7 bases for V and 0 bases for J; bases not matched to a gene: 8. Per the germline V gene, CDR1 is MNHNY and CDR2 is SVGAGI (reference sequence). This CDR3 has 16 residues. 13 Jbeta primers and 60 Vbeta primers were used for the PCR. Assay used: immunoSEQ multiplex PCR; TCRdb lists only in-frame clones, some missing. The data show about 110,000 clones, around 70% seen once. Broader study findings: According to reports, the classifier identified cytomegalovirus status with high specificity and sensitivity. Only CMV serostatus was available as immune exposure information.

Input material: PBMCs. V usage is TRBV6-6 and J usage is TRBJ2-1; 8 positions match TRBD1. This receptor was identified in a woman aged 70-85 years in good health and CMV-seropositive. In nucleotides, the CDR3 is TGTGCCAGCACCCCCCGACAGGGGTTCTCCTACAATGAGCAGTTCTTC. This encodes CASTPRQGFSYNEQFF.